In its sample, the clone carrying this T cell receptor beta chain was seen a few times. The sample comes from a study of shared clonotypes between healthy human individuals. CD45RO-negative cells were positively selected for CCR7, leaving out terminally differentiated effector memory CD45RA+ cells. TCRdb's table, derived via immunoSEQ multiplex PCR, lists solely in-frame clones and lacks some. The sample consists of some 2.1 million clones, roughly 94% of them appearing once. V was trimmed by 2 bases and J by 14 bases, leaving 18 bases between them. The CDR3 loop spans 13 amino acids. CDR1 is MNHNS, CDR2 SASEGT, per germline.

This chain uses TRBV6-1 with TRBJ1-2; no definite D call. Sequencing used naive CD8+ T cells sorted from blood. This clonotype was obtained from a man between 18 and 35 years old in good health. The CDR3 sequence is CASSEPEFPLGTF. CDR3 sequence (DNA): TGTGCCAGCAGTGAACCAGAGTTCCCTCTAGGGACCTTC.